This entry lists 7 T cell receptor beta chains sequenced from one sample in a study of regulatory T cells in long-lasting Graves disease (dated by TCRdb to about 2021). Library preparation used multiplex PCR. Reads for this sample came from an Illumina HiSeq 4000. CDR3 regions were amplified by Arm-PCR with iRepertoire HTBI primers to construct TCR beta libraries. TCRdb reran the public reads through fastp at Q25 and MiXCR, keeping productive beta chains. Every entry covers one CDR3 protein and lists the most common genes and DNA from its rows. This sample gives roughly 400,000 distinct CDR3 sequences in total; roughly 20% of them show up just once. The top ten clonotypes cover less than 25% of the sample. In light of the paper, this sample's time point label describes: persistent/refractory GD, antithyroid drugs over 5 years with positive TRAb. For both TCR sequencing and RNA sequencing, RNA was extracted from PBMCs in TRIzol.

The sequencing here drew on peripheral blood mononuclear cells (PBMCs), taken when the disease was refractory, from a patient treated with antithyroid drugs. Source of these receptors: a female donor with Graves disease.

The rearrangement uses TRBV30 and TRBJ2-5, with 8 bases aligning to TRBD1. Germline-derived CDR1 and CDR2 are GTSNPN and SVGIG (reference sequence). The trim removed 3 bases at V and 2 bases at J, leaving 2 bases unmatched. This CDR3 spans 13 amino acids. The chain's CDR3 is CAWSRTGQETQYF. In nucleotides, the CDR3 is TGTGCCTGGAGCAGGACAGGGCAAGAGACCCAGTACTTC.

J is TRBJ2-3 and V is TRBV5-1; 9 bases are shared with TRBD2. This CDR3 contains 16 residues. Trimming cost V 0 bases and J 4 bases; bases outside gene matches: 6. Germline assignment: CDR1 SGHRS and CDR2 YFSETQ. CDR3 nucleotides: TGCGCCAGCAGCTTGGTGTCTAGCGGGAAGTCAGATACGCAGTATTTT. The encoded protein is CASSLVSSGKSDTQYF.

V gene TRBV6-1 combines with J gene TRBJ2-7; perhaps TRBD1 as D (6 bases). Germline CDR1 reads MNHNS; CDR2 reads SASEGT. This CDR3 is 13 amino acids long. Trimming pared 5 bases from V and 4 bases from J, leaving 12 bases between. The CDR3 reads CASSKQQGYEQYF. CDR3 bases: TGTGCCAGCAGTAAACAGCAGGGGTACGAGCAGTACTTC.

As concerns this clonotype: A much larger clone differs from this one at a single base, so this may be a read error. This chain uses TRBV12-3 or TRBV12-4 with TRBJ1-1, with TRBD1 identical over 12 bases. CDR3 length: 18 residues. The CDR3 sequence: CAGSLELGTGGERTEAFF. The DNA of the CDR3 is TGTGCCGGCAGTTTAGAGCTAGGGACAGGGGGCGAGAGGACTGAAGCTTTCTTT.

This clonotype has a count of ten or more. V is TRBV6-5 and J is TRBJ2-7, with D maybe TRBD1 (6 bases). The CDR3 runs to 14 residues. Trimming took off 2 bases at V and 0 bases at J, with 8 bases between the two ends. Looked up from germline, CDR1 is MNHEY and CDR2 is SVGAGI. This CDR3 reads CASSYGQLSYEQYF. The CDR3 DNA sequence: TGTGCCAGCAGTTACGGACAGCTCTCCTACGAGCAGTACTTC.

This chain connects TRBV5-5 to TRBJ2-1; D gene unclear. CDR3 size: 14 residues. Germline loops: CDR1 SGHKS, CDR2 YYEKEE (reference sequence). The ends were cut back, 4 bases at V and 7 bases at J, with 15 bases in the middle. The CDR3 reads CASSRPIPSNEQFF. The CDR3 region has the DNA TGTGCCAGCAGCCGTCCCATCCCATCGAATGAGCAGTTCTTC.

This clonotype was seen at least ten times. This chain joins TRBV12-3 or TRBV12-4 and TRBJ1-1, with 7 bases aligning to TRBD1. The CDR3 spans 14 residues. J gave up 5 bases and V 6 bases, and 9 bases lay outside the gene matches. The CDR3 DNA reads TGTGCCAGCAGGGAGACAGGGACGCCAACTGAAGCTTTCTTT. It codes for CASRETGTPTEAFF.